This TCR beta chain was recovered during a study of OX40 agonist ivuxolimab in advanced cancers. Measured with immunoSEQ multiplex PCR; TCRdb has only the in-frame clones, and not every one. In the table there are tens of thousands of clones, about 81% of which are singletons. Germline V gene data show CDR1 as MNHNY and CDR2 as SVGAGI (reference sequence). The CDR3 spans 16 residues. V gave up 3 bases and J gave up 0 bases, with 12 bases separating them. The gene calls are TRBV6-6 and TRBJ2-1; D assignment may be TRBD1 or TRBD2 (5 bases each). The sequence was obtained from an adult with an advanced solid tumor such as melanoma, head and neck, liver or kidney cancer. Specimen: CD4+ or CD8+ T cells sorted from blood, collected in a trial of the OX40 agonist ivuxolimab. The CDR3 reads CASSYTGRSSYNEQFF. CDR3 coding DNA: TGTGCCAGCAGTTATACGGGACGGAGCTCCTACAATGAGCAGTTCTTC.